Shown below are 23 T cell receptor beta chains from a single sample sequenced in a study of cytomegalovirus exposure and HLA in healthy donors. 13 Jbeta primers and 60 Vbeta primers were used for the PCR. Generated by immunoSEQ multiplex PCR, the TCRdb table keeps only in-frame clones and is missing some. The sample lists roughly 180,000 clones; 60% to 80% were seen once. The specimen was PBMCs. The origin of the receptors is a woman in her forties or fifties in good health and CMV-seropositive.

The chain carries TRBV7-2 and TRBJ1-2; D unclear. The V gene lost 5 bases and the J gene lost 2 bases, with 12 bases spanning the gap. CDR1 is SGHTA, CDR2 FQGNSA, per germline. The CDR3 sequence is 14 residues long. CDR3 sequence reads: CASSPLGRNYGYTF. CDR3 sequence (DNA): TGTGCCAGCAGCCCCCTGGGCCGGAACTATGGCTACACCTTC. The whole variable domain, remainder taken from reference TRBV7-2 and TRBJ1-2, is GAGVSQSPSNKVTEKGKDVELRCDPISGHTALYWYRQSLGQGLEFLIYFQGNSAPDKSGLPSDRFSAERTGGSVSTLTIQRTQQEDSAVYLCASSPLGRNYGYTFGSGTRLTVV.

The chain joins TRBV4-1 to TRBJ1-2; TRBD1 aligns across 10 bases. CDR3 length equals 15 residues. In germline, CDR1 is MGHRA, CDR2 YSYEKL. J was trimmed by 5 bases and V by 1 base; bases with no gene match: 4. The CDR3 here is CASSQGQGAGYGYTF. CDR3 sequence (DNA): TGCGCCAGCAGCCAAGGACAGGGGGCTGGGTATGGCTACACCTTC.

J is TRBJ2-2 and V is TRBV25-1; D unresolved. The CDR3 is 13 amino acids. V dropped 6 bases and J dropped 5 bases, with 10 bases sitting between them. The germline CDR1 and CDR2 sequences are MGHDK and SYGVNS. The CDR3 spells CASRLVGTGELFF. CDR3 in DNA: TGTGCCAGCAGGCTAGTGGGTACCGGGGAGCTGTTTTTT.

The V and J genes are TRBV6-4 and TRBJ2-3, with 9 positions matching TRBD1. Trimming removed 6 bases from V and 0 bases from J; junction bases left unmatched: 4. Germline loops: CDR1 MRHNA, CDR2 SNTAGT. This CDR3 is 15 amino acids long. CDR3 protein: CASSPGTGSTDTQYF. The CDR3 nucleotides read TGTGCCAGCAGCCCCGGGACAGGGAGCACAGATACGCAGTATTTT.

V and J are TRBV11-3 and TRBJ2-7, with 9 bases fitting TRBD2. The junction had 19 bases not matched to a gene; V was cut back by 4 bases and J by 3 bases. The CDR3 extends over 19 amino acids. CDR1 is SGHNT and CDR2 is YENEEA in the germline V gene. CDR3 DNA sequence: TGTGCCAGCAGCTCCCCGTGGGGCTTGCGGGGGGGACTTGTCTACGAGCAGTACTTC. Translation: CASSSPWGLRGGLVYEQYF.

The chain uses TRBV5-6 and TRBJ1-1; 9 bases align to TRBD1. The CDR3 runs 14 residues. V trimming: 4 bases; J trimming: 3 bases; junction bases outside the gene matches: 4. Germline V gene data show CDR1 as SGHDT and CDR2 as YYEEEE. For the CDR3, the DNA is TGTGCCAGCAGCCCCGGACAGGGGTACACTGAAGCTTTCTTT. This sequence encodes CASSPGQGYTEAFF.

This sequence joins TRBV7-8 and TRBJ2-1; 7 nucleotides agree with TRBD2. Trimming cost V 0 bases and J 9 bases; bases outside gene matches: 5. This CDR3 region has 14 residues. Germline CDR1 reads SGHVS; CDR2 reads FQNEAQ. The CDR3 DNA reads TGTGCCAGCAGCTTAGCCGGGGGGTTGGGTGAGCAGTTCTTC. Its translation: CASSLAGGLGEQFF.

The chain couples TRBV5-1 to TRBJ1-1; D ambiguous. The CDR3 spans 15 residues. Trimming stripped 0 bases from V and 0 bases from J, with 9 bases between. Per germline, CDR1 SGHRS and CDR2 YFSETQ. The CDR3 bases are TGCGCCAGCAGCTTGGATAGCGCCGTGAACACTGAAGCTTTCTTT. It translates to CASSLDSAVNTEAFF. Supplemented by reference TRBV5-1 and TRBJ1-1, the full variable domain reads KAGVTQTPRYLIKTRGQQVTLSCSPISGHRSVSWYQQTPGQGLQFLFEYFSETQRNKGNFPGRFSGRQFSNSRSEMNVSTLELGDSALYLCASSLDSAVNTEAFFGQGTRLTVV.

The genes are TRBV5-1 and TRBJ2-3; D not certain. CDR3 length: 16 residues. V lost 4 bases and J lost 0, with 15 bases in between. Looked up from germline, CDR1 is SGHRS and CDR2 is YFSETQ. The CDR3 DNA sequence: TGCGCCAGCAGCGCCGCCCCTAGTGCTAGCACAGATACGCAGTATTTT. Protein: CASSAAPSASTDTQYF.

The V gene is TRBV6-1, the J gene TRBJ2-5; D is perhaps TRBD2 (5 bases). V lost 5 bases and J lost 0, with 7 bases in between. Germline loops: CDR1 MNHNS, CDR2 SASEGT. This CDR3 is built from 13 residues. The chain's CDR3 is CASSMTNQETQYF. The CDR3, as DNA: TGTGCCAGCAGTATGACTAACCAAGAGACCCAGTACTTC.

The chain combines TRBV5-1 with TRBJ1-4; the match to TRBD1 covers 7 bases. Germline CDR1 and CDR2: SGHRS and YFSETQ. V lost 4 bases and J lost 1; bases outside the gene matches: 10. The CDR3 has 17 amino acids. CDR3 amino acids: CASSKENRDRTNEKLFF. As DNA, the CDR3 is TGCGCCAGCAGCAAGGAAAATCGGGACAGAACTAATGAAAAACTGTTTTTT.

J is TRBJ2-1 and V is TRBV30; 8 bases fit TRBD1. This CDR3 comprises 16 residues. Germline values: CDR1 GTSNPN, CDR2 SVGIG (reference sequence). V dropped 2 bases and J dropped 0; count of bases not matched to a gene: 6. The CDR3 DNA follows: TGTGCCTGGAGTCTCCTGGGGACAGGCTCCTACAATGAGCAGTTCTTC. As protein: CAWSLLGTGSYNEQFF.

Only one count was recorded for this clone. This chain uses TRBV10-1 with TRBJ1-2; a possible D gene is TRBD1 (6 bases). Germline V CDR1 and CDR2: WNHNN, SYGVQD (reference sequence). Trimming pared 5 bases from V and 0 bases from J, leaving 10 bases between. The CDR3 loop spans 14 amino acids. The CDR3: CASSRTVPNYGYTF. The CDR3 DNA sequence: TGCGCCAGCAGTAGGACAGTACCTAACTATGGCTACACCTTC.

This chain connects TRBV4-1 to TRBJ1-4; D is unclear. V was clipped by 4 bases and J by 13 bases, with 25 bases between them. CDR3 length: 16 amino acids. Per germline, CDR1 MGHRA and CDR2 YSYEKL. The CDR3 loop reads CASSPRSYLPPGGLFF. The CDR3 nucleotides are TGCGCCAGCAGCCCTCGTTCCTACCTTCCCCCGGGAGGACTGTTTTTT.

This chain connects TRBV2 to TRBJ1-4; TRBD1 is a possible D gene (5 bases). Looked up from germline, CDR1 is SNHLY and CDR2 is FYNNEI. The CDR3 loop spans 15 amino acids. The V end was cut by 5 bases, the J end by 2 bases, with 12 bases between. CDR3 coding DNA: TGTGCCAGCAGTTCCCTCAGGGCTACTAATGAAAAACTGTTTTTT. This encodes CASSSLRATNEKLFF.

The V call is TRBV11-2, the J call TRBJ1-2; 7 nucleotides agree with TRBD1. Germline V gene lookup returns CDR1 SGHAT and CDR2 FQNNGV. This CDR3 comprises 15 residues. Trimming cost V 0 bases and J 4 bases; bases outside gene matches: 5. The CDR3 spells CASSLDPGGSYGYTF. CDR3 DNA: TGTGCCAGCAGCTTAGATCCAGGGGGGAGCTATGGCTACACCTTC.

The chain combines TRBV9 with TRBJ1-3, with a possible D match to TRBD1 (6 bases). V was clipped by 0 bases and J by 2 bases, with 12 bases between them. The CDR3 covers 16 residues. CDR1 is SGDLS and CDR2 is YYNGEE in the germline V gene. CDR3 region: CASSVAGRGTGNTIYF. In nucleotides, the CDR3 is TGTGCCAGCAGCGTAGCTGGCAGGGGAACTGGAAACACCATATATTTT.

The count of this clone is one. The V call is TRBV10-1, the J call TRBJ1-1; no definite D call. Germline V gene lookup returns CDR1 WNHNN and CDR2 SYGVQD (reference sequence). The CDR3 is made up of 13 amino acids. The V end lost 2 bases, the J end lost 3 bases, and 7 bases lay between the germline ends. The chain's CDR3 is CASSEIGDTEAFF. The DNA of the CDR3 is TGCGCCAGCAGTGAGATCGGGGACACTGAAGCTTTCTTT.

DNA of the CDR3: TGTGCCAGCAGCCATGGACAGAGTTTTCGCTACACCTTC. It encodes CASSHGQSFRYTF. The rearrangement links TRBV11-2 to TRBJ1-2, with D possibly TRBD1 on 6 matching bases. Germline loops: CDR1 SGHAT, CDR2 FQNNGV. There are 13 residues in the CDR3. The V and J ends lost 5 bases and 9 bases respectively, with 16 bases between them.

CDR3 residues: CASSVIASWDRGNEQFF. As DNA, the CDR3 is TGCGCCAGCAGCGTTATAGCCAGTTGGGACAGGGGCAATGAGCAGTTCTTC. The chain joins TRBV5-1 to TRBJ2-1; 10 positions agree with TRBD1. The CDR3 runs 17 residues. V was clipped by 4 bases and J by 6 bases; unmatched bases: 13. The germline CDR1 and CDR2 sequences are SGHRS and YFSETQ.

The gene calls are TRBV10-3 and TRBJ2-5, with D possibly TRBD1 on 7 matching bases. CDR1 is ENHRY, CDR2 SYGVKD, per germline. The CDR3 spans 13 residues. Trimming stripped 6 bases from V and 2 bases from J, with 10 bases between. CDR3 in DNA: TGTGCCATCAGGGGGGGACAGCAAGAGACCCAGTACTTC. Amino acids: CAIRGGQQETQYF.

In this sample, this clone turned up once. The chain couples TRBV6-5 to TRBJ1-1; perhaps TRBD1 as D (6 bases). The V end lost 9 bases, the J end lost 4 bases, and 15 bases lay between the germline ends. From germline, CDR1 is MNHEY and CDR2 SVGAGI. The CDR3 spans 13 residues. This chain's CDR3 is CASRQGLGTEAFF. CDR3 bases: TGTGCCAGTCGCCAGGGGTTGGGCACTGAAGCTTTCTTT.

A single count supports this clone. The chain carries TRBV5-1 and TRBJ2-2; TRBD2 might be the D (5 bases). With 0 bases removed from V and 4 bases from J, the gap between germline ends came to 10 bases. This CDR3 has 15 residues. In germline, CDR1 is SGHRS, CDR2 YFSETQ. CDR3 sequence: CASSLDKRSTGELFF. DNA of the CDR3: TGCGCCAGCAGCTTGGATAAGCGGAGCACCGGGGAGCTGTTTTTT.